This T cell receptor beta chain was sequenced for a study of shared T cell receptors in the human thymus. The data were produced by immunoSEQ multiplex PCR, yet TCRdb's version contains in-frame clones alone and is incomplete. The sample has 700,000 to 750,000 clones, approximately 85% seen once. This CDR3 contains 17 residues. These records were also assigned to another study, of human thymus T cells. From that report: The thymus was resected at corrective cardiac surgery. Unrelated individuals had highly overlapping thymic repertoires, as reported in related research.

The sequence came from a girl under three years old with a congenital heart defect. Sequenced: thymocytes. The chain joins TRBV21-1 to TRBJ1-2; the table's D call, TRBD1, has no DNA check behind it. TRBV21-1 is described as a pseudogene. This chain's CDR3 is CARVRWGQGFYLLGYTF. The CDR3, as DNA: TGTGCCAGGGTAAGATGGGGACAGGGTTTTTATTTATTGGGCTACACCTTC.